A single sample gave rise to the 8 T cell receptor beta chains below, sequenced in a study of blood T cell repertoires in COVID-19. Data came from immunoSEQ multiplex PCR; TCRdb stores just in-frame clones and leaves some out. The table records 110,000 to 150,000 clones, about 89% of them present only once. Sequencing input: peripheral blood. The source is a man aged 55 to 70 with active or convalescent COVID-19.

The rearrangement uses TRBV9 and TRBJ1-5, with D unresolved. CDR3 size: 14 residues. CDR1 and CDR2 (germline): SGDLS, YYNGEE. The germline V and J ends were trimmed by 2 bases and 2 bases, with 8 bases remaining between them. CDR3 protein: CASSVTGGNQPQHF. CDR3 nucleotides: TGTGCCAGCAGCGTTACCGGGGGCAATCAGCCCCAGCATTTT.

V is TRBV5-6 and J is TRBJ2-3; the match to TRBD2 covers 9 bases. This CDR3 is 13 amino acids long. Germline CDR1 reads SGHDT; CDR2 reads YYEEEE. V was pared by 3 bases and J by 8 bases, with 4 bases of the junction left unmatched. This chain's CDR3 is CASSSLRGGTQYF. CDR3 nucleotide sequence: TGTGCCAGCAGCTCGCTGCGGGGGGGTACGCAGTATTTT.

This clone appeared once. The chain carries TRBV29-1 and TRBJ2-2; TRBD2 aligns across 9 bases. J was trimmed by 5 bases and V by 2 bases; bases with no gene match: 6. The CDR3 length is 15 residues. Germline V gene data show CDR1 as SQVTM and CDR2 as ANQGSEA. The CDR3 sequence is CSVELREGRTGELFF. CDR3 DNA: TGCAGCGTTGAACTGCGGGAGGGCCGGACCGGGGAGCTGTTTTTT.

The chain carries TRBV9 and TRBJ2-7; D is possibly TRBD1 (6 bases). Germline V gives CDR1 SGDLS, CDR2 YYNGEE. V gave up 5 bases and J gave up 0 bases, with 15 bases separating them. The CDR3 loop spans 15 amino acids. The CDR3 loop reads CASSRGQLYSYEQYF. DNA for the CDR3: TGTGCCAGCAGTCGTGGACAGTTATACTCCTACGAGCAGTACTTC.

The CDR3, as DNA: TGCGCCAGCAGCTTTCAGGGTAACACCGGGGAGCTGTTTTTT. The encoded protein is CASSFQGNTGELFF. V is TRBV5-1 and J is TRBJ2-2; D may be TRBD1 (5 bases). Trimming removed 2 bases at V and 2 bases at J, with 7 bases between. From germline, CDR1 is SGHRS and CDR2 YFSETQ. This CDR3 region has 14 residues.

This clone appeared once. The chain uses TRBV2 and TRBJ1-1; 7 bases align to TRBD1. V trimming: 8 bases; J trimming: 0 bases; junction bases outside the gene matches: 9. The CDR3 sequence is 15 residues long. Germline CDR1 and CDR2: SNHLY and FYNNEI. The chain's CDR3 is CASAFSGQMNTEAFF. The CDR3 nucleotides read TGTGCCAGCGCATTCTCGGGACAGATGAACACTGAAGCTTTCTTT. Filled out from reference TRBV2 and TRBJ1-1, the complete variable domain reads EPEVTQTPSHQVTQMGQEVILRCVPISNHLYFYWYRQILGQKVEFLVSFYNNEISEKSEIFDDQFSVERPDGSNFTLKIRSTKLEDSAMYFCASAFSGQMNTEAFFGQGTRLTVV.

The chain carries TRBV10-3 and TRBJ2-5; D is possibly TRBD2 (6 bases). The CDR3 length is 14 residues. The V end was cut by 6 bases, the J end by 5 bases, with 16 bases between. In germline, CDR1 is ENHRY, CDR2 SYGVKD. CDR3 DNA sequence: TGTGCCATCAGCCAGGGACTCCCGAGGGAGACCCAGTACTTC. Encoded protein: CAISQGLPRETQYF.

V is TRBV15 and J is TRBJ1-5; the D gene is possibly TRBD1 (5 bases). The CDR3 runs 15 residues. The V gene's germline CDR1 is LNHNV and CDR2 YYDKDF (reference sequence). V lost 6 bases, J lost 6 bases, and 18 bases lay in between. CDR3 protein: CATRGTEGKGQPQHF. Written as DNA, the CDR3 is TGTGCCACCAGGGGGACGGAGGGTAAGGGTCAGCCCCAGCATTTT.